Included here is one TCR beta chain sequence, with context. V was shortened by 8 bases and J by 2 bases, with 18 bases between the two germline ends. CDR1 ENHRY and CDR2 SYGVKD come from the germline V gene. This CDR3 has 16 amino acids. The data derive from a study of blood T cells in healthy people across ages. Using a J-beta primer mix together with a sample-barcoded 5' primer, a second PCR was run for 7 to 11 cycles. TCRdb re-derived calls from the 5' RACE reads in MiXCR, one entry per CDR3 protein. The data contain about 900,000 distinct CDR3 sequences, 48% of them singletons. This chain connects TRBV10-3 to TRBJ2-2; D is possibly TRBD2 (7 bases). The sequenced sample was blood. This receptor was obtained from a man aged 30 to 39 in good health. CDR3 in DNA: TGTGCCATCGAGGCGGGGGCTAGCGAAAACACCGGGGAGCTGTTTTTT. Translated, it gives CAIEAGASENTGELFF.